These T cell receptor beta chains were read from a single sample in a study of blood T cell repertoires in COVID-19. Sequencing was performed with immunoSEQ multiplex PCR; in TCRdb, only in-frame clones are kept and a portion is missing. This repertoire shows 190,000 or so clones, around four fifths found once; its top ten account for 0.95%. The sequencing input was peripheral blood. Receptors were obtained from a man between 60 and 75 years old with COVID-19, enrolled during active disease. CDR3s include the opening cysteine and the closing phenylalanine or tryptophan. The D gene is left open where the match is weak. Expanded clones are given a class, and other clones once, few, many or no size at all.

d_call	v_call	j_call	clone_size	cdr3_nt	cdr3_aa
TRBD1	TRBV27	TRBJ1-6	NA	TGTGCCAGCAGTTCTCGACAGGGCGACAATTCACCCCTCCACTTT	CASSSRQGDNSPLHF
NA	TRBV23-1	TRBJ2-3	NA	TGCGCCAGCAGGCTCGGCGGGGTGGTCGGCACAGATACGCAGTATTTT	CASRLGGVVGTDTQYF
NA	TRBV18	TRBJ1-3	NA	TGTGCCAGCTCACCGACATTCCAGGGTGCTGGAAACACCATATATTTT	CASSPTFQGAGNTIYF
NA	TRBV2	TRBJ1-1	NA	TGTGCCAGCAGGGGGCAATTGTTAGGGGGCACTGAAGCTTTCTTT	CASRGQLLGGTEAFF
NA	TRBV19	TRBJ1-1	few	TGTGCCAGTAGTATAGATCTAAGCCAGGTTGAAGCTTTCTTT	CASSIDLSQVEAFF
TRBD2	TRBV18	TRBJ2-6	NA	TGTGCCAGCTCACCCTATAGCGGGAGGTCTGGGGCCAACGTCCTGACTTTC	CASSPYSGRSGANVLTF
NA	TRBV19	TRBJ1-1	NA	TGTGCCGCCGGGGAGGGCACGAACACTGAAGCTTTCTTT	CAAGEGTNTEAFF
NA	TRBV5-1	TRBJ1-1	NA	TGCGCCAGCAGCTCCCCGGGGGTCCCTGAAGCTTTCTTT	CASSSPGVPEAFF
TRBD1	TRBV30	TRBJ1-4	NA	TGTGCCTGGTCGACAGGGTATGGGGAAAAACTGTTTTTT	CAWSTGYGEKLFF
NA	TRBV28	TRBJ1-6	NA	TGTGCCAGCAAGGGAGGTCGGGGGAGGGCTAATTCACCCCTCCACTTT	CASKGGRGRANSPLHF
TRBD1	TRBV10-1	TRBJ2-2	NA	TGCGCCAGCAGTGATGGGCAGGGGGACACCGGGGAGCTGTTTTTT	CASSDGQGDTGELFF
NA	TRBV6-5	TRBJ2-1	NA	TGTGCCAGCAGTTACTCTGGGGGCCCCTACAATGAGCAGTTCTTC	CASSYSGGPYNEQFF
NA	TRBV15	TRBJ1-1	few	TGTGCCACCAGCACCCGGACGGGAATAGCTTTCTTT	CATSTRTGIAFF
NA	TRBV10-2	TRBJ1-2	NA	TGCGCCAGCAGAGACCTCGGACAAGAAGGCTACACCTTC	CASRDLGQEGYTF
NA	TRBV15	TRBJ2-1	few	TGTGCCACCAGTCGAGGCGCCTATATAGGGGACAATGAGCAGTTCTTC	CATSRGAYIGDNEQFF
NA	TRBV30	TRBJ2-1	NA	TGTGCCTGGAGTGTAAGGAGCGGCTTACCCTACAATGAGCAGTTCTTC	CAWSVRSGLPYNEQFF
NA	TRBV2	TRBJ1-1	few	TGTGCCAGCAGTGCCTCCGGGGGTTGGACTGAAGCTTTCTTT	CASSASGGWTEAFF
NA	TRBV15	TRBJ2-3	NA	TGTGCCACCAGCAGAGACGGACAGCTTCAGTATTTT	CATSRDGQLQYF
TRBD1	TRBV6-5	TRBJ1-4	NA	TGTGCCAGCAGGGAGACAGGGCGTGCTAATGAAAAACTGTTTTTT	CASRETGRANEKLFF
TRBD1	TRBV29-1	TRBJ2-7	NA	TGCAGCGTTAAGGGAGTACGAGGGACAGATGACTACGAGCAGTACTTC	CSVKGVRGTDDYEQYF
NA	TRBV5-1	TRBJ2-5	once	TGCGCCAGCAGCGCACGCGGGGAGACCCAGTACTTC	CASSARGETQYF
TRBD1	TRBV7-9	TRBJ2-1	NA	TGTGCCAGCAGGCAAACAGGGGATGAGCAGTTCTTC	CASRQTGDEQFF
NA	TRBV3-1/TRBV3-2	TRBJ1-2	NA	TGTGCCAGCAGCCAAGAGATTCCAGCCGGGGGCTACACCTTC	CASSQEIPAGGYTF
NA	TRBV6-5	TRBJ1-2	NA	TGTGCCAGCAGTTACGACAGATGGCCTTATGGCTACACCTTC	CASSYDRWPYGYTF
TRBD2	TRBV6-5	TRBJ2-7	NA	TGTGCCAGCAGTCCGACTAGCGGCCCGGGACGGCAGTACTTC	CASSPTSGPGRQYF
NA	TRBV6-5	TRBJ1-5	NA	TGTGCCAGCATTAGGGCAGGGGATCAGCCCCAGCATTTT	CASIRAGDQPQHF
TRBD1	TRBV27	TRBJ1-2	NA	TGTGCCAGCAGGATGACAGGGAACTATGGCTACACCTTC	CASRMTGNYGYTF
TRBD2	TRBV3-1/TRBV3-2	TRBJ2-1	NA	TGTGCCAGCAGCCAGGCGGGAGGCTACAATGAGCAGTTCTTC	CASSQAGGYNEQFF
TRBD2	TRBV19	TRBJ2-1	NA	TGTGCCAGTAGTTGGACTAGCGGGGTCAACAATGAGCAGTTCTTC	CASSWTSGVNNEQFF
TRBD1	TRBV7-2	TRBJ1-2	NA	TGTGCCAGCAGCTACACAGGGGGAAAATATGGCTACACCTTC	CASSYTGGKYGYTF
TRBD1	TRBV15	TRBJ1-4	few	TGTGCCACCAGCAGAGAGTCAGGGGGGCATGGTGAAAAACTGTTTTTT	CATSRESGGHGEKLFF
NA	TRBV12-3/TRBV12-4	TRBJ1-2	NA	TGTGCCAGCAGCAGACAGAACTATGGCTACACCTTC	CASSRQNYGYTF
NA	TRBV6-6	TRBJ1-5	NA	TGTGCCAGCAGTTACTCGAGGACAGAGAATCAGCCCCAGCATTTT	CASSYSRTENQPQHF
NA	TRBV10-1	TRBJ1-2	NA	TGCGCCAGCAGTGAGTCGTTCGGGGGAGGTTACTATGGCTACACCTTC	CASSESFGGGYYGYTF
NA	TRBV23-1	TRBJ2-2	NA	TGCGCCAGCAGCCAAGGTACAGCGAACACCGGGGAGCTGTTTTTT	CASSQGTANTGELFF
NA	TRBV6-2/TRBV6-3	TRBJ1-5	NA	TGTGCCAGCAGTCCCCCAGGGGTATCTCAGCCCCAGCATTTT	CASSPPGVSQPQHF
NA	TRBV10-3	TRBJ1-1	NA	TGTGCCATAGCCGCCAAGGACAGAAACACTGAAGCTTTCTTT	CAIAAKDRNTEAFF
TRBD1	TRBV2	TRBJ1-1	NA	TGTGCCAGCAGTCTCCGGGACAGCGTGCACTTT	CASSLRDSVHF
TRBD2	TRBV6-2/TRBV6-3	TRBJ2-1	NA	TGTGCCAGCACCCCACTAGCGGGAACCTACAATGAGCAGTTCTTC	CASTPLAGTYNEQFF